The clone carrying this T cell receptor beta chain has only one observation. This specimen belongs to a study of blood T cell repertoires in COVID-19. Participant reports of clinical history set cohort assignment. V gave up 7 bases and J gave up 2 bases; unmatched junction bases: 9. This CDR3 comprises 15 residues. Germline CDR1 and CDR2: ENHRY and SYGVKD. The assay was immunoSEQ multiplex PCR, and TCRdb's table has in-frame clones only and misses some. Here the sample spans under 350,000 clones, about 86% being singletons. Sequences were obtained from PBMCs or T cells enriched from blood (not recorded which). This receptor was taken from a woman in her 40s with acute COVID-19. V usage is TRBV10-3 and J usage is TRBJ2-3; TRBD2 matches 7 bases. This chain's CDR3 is CAIMASGTLTDTQYF. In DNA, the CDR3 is TGTGCCATCATGGCTAGCGGCACTCTCACAGATACGCAGTATTTT.